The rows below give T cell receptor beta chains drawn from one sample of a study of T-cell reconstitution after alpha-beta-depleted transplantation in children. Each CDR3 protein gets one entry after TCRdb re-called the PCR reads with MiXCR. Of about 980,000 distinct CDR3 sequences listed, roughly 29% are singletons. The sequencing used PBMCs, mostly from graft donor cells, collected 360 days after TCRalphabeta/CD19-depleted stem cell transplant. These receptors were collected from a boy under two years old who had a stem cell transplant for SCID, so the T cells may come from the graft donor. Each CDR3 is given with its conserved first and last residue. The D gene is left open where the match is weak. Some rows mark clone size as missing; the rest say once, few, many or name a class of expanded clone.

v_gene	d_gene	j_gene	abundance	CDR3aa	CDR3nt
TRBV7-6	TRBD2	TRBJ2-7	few	CASSLSLAGAYEQYF	TGTGCCAGCAGCTTAAGTCTAGCGGGAGCTTACGAGCAGTACTTC
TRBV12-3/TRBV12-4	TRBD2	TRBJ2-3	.	CASQRGLAADTQYF	TGTGCCAGTCAACGAGGACTAGCGGCAGATACGCAGTATTTT
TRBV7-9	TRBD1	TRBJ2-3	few	CASSLGQASPTDTQYF	TGTGCCAGCAGCTTGGGACAGGCCTCCCCCACAGATACGCAGTATTTT
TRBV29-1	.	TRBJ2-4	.	CSAEEALKNIQYF	TGCAGCGCCGAAGAAGCCTTAAAGAACATTCAGTACTTC
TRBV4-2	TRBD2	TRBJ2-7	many	CASSQERLAGYEQYF	TGTGCCAGCAGCCAAGAACGGCTAGCGGGCTACGAGCAGTACTTC
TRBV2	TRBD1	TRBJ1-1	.	CASTLDRGHEAFF	TGTGCCAGCACCCTGGACAGGGGCCATGAAGCTTTCTTT
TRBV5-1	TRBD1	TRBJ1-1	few	CASSLAGQSNTEAFF	TGCGCCAGCAGCTTGGCGGGACAGTCGAACACTGAAGCTTTCTTT
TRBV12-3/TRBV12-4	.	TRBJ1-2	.	CASTPGGPPPGYTF	TGTGCCAGCACCCCGGGGGGACCTCCTCCTGGCTACACCTTC
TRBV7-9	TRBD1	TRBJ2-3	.	CASSLGDRSTDTQYF	TGTGCCAGCAGCTTAGGGGACAGAAGCACAGATACGCAGTATTTT
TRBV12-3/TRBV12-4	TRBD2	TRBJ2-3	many	CASSGGGADTQYF	TGTGCCAGTTCGGGGGGTGGAGCAGATACGCAGTATTTT
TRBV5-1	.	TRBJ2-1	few	CASSLATTAFYNEQFF	TGCGCCAGCAGCTTGGCCACGACAGCCTTCTACAATGAGCAGTTCTTC
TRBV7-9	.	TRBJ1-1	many	CASSFWSAHETEAFF	TGTGCCAGCAGCTTCTGGTCCGCTCATGAGACTGAAGCTTTCTTT
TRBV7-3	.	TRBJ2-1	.	CASSLRGPPSYNEQFF	TGTGCCAGCAGCTTAAGGGGGCCCCCCTCCTACAATGAGCAGTTCTTC
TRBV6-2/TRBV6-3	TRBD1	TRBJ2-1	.	CASRRPGTGPYNEQFF	TGTGCCAGTCGGCGGCCCGGGACAGGGCCCTACAATGAGCAGTTCTTC
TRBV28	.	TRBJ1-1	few	CASSLGPGIKAFF	TGTGCCAGCAGTTTAGGGCCAGGGATTAAAGCTTTCTTT
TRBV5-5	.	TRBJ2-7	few	CASSPYHGTVSYEQYF	TGTGCCAGCAGCCCTTACCACGGGACGGTCTCCTACGAGCAGTACTTC
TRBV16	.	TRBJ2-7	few	CASSPWSTRVSYEQYF	TGTGCCAGCAGTCCCTGGAGTACGAGGGTCTCCTACGAGCAGTACTTC
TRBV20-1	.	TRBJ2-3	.	CSARLTGNTDTQYF	TGCAGTGCTAGACTGACAGGAAACACAGATACGCAGTATTTT
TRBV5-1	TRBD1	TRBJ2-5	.	CASSGQGFQETQYF	TGCGCCAGCAGCGGACAGGGTTTTCAAGAGACCCAGTACTTC
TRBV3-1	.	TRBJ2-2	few	CASSGAPNTGELFF	TGTGCCAGCAGCGGGGCTCCGAACACCGGGGAGCTGTTTTTT
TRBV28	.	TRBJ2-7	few	CASSPSSLNGENEQYF	TGTGCCAGCAGTCCTAGCTCTCTAAACGGGGAAAACGAGCAGTACTTC
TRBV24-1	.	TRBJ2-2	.	CATSDGVPGELFF	TGTGCCACCAGTGATGGGGTTCCCGGGGAGCTGTTTTTT
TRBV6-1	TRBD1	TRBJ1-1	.	CASSGGQAYTEAFF	TGTGCCAGCAGTGGAGGACAGGCTTACACTGAAGCTTTCTTT
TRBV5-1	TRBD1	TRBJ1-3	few	CASSLVTGHHSGNTIYF	TGCGCCAGCAGCTTGGTGACAGGGCATCACTCTGGAAACACCATATATTTT